Shown below are 25 T cell receptor beta chains from a single sample sequenced in a study of T cell responses to AZD1222 COVID-19 vaccine. Profiling relied on immunoSEQ multiplex PCR, and the TCRdb table lists in-frame clones only, not all of them. The sample contains about 170,000 clones, roughly nine tenths of which appear only once. This specimen was peripheral blood, taken on day 0 of AZD1222 vaccination. The origin of the receptors is an adult in good health.

This clone was found a few times. This chain joins TRBV7-9 and TRBJ1-4; 7 positions match TRBD1. CDR3 length: 14 residues. In germline, CDR1 is SEHNR, CDR2 FQNEAQ (reference sequence). V lost 8 bases, J lost 0 bases, and 3 bases stayed unmatched. DNA of the CDR3: TGTGCCAGCCAAACAGGGGCAACTAATGAAAAACTGTTTTTT. The encoded protein is CASQTGATNEKLFF.

The chain uses TRBV28 and TRBJ2-5, with D hard to call. The ends were cut back, 8 bases at V and 5 bases at J, with 6 bases in the middle. The CDR3 totals 10 residues. Per germline, CDR1 MDHEN and CDR2 SYDVKM. The CDR3 sequence: CASFRETQYF. CDR3 bases: TGTGCCAGCTTCCGCGAGACCCAGTACTTC.

The chain recombines TRBV9 with TRBJ2-3, with TRBD2 matching over 7 bases. CDR3 length: 15 amino acids. Germline V CDR1 and CDR2: SGDLS, YYNGEE. Trimming cost V 4 bases and J 1 base; bases outside gene matches: 6. CDR3 DNA sequence: TGTGCCAGCAGCTCCCTTGGGGGGGGCACAGATACGCAGTATTTT. Protein sequence: CASSSLGGGTDTQYF.

The chain carries TRBV5-1 and TRBJ1-5; D call uncertain. In germline, CDR1 is SGHRS, CDR2 YFSETQ. CDR3 length: 14 residues. V shed 0 bases and J shed 4 bases, with 8 bases lying between them. The CDR3 DNA sequence: TGCGCCAGCAGCTTGGGGCAGGTAAATCAGCCCCAGCATTTT. As protein: CASSLGQVNQPQHF.

The chain uses TRBV6-5 and TRBJ1-1; tentative D call: TRBD1 (6 bases). The V and J ends lost 6 bases and 3 bases respectively, with 11 bases between them. CDR3 length: 13 residues. Looked up from germline, CDR1 is MNHEY and CDR2 is SVGAGI. The CDR3 reads CASSQGWYTEAFF. CDR3 DNA sequence: TGTGCCAGCAGCCAGGGGTGGTACACTGAAGCTTTCTTT.

V gene TRBV10-1 combines with J gene TRBJ2-5, with D unresolved. V lost 2 bases to trimming and J lost 1 base, with 8 bases between them. Looked up from germline, CDR1 is WNHNN and CDR2 is SYGVQD (reference sequence). The length of the CDR3 is 14 residues. CDR3 bases: TGCGCCAGCAGTGAGGCCCTAGGCCAAGAGACCCAGTACTTC. The encoded protein is CASSEALGQETQYF.

The V and J genes are TRBV5-4 and TRBJ2-5, with 11 bases identical to TRBD1. The CDR3 consists of 17 residues. Losses at the gene ends were 4 bases for V and 1 base for J; bases not matched to a gene: 9. Per the germline V gene, CDR1 is SGHNT and CDR2 is YYREEE (reference sequence). The DNA of the CDR3 is TGTGCCAGCAGCCGATCCGGACAGGGGGCCCTCCAAGAGACCCAGTACTTC. Translated: CASSRSGQGALQETQYF.

The chain employs TRBV10-2 and TRBJ2-2; D is uncertain. V lost 8 bases, J lost 0 bases, and 10 bases lay in between. There are 14 residues in the CDR3. Germline loops: CDR1 WSHSY, CDR2 SAAADI. As DNA, the CDR3 is TGCGCCAGCCTGGGCCTCTCGAACACCGGGGAGCTGTTTTTT. Its protein is CASLGLSNTGELFF.

The V and J genes are TRBV7-2 and TRBJ1-1, with D unresolved. The V end was cut by 3 bases, the J end by 6 bases, with 14 bases between. This CDR3 comprises 14 residues. Germline lookup yields CDR1 SGHTA and CDR2 FQGNSA. For the CDR3, the DNA is TGTGCCAGCAGCTTTTTTCCGGGTATCGCTGAAGCTTTCTTT. The encoded protein is CASSFFPGIAEAFF.

The chain is built from TRBV11-2 and TRBJ2-1; D is ambiguous. V lost 2 bases and J lost 5, with 7 bases in between. The CDR3 is made up of 13 amino acids. Germline loops: CDR1 SGHAT, CDR2 FQNNGV. The CDR3 sequence is CASSLSGHNEQFF. The DNA of the CDR3 is TGTGCCAGCAGCTTATCGGGCCACAATGAGCAGTTCTTC. The full variable domain, its missing parts supplied by reference TRBV11-2 and TRBJ2-1, is EAGVAQSPRYKIIEKRQSVAFWCNPISGHATLYWYQQILGQGPKLLIQFQNNGVVDDSQLPKDRFSAERLKGVDSTLKIQPAKLEDSAVYLCASSLSGHNEQFFGPGTRLTVL.

The rearrangement links TRBV7-9 to TRBJ2-7; D is undetermined. V lost 5 bases and J 0 bases, leaving 14 bases between the germline ends. Germline V gives CDR1 SEHNR, CDR2 FQNEAQ (reference sequence). This CDR3 contains 15 residues. CDR3 sequence reads: CASSPSSWVSYEQYF. The CDR3 DNA follows: TGTGCCAGCAGCCCAAGCAGTTGGGTCTCCTACGAGCAGTACTTC. Full variable domain (remainder filled in from reference TRBV7-9 and TRBJ2-7): DTGVSQNPRHKITKRGQNVTFRCDPISEHNRLYWYRQTLGQGPEFLTYFQNEAQLEKSRLLSDRFSAERPKGSFSTLEIQRTEQGDSAMYLCASSPSSWVSYEQYFGPGTRLTVT.

This clone was seen only once. V gene TRBV7-8 combines with J gene TRBJ2-2; 8 bases map to TRBD2. The CDR3 spans 14 residues. Trimming at V came to 11 bases and at J to 5 bases, leaving 10 bases not matched to a gene. Germline-derived CDR1 and CDR2 are SGHVS and FQNEAQ. The CDR3 here is CASQTSGGTGELFF. Written as DNA, the CDR3 is TGTGCCTCCCAAACCTCGGGGGGGACCGGGGAGCTGTTTTTT.

The V gene is TRBV3-1 (or the pseudogene TRBV3-2), the J gene TRBJ2-3; D remains unclear. CDR3 length equals 15 residues. Trimming removed 10 bases at V and 0 bases at J, with 17 bases between. CDR1 and CDR2 from the germline V gene are LGHDT and YNNKEL (reference sequence). The CDR3 is CATPLAKDSTDTQYF. In DNA form, the CDR3 reads TGTGCCACCCCCCTTGCAAAGGATAGCACAGATACGCAGTATTTT.

V usage is TRBV5-5 and J usage is TRBJ2-7; 8 positions match TRBD1. V lost 5 bases, J lost 6 bases, and 13 bases stayed unmatched. This CDR3 has 15 residues. Germline V gene sequence: CDR1 SGHKS, CDR2 YYEKEE (reference sequence). The CDR3 sequence is CASRATGDGPPEQYV. The CDR3 region has the DNA TGTGCCAGCAGGGCGACAGGGGACGGCCCTCCCGAGCAGTACGTC.

J is TRBJ2-7 and V is TRBV19; tentatively, D is TRBD1 or TRBD2 (5 bases each). The CDR3 extends over 16 amino acids. Trimming pared 3 bases from V and 1 base from J, leaving 16 bases between. Per germline, CDR1 LNHDA and CDR2 SQIVND (reference sequence). As DNA, the CDR3 is TGTGCCAGTAGTATTCCCCGGGACGCTCCTTCCTACGAGCAGTACTTC. This codes for CASSIPRDAPSYEQYF.

This rearrangement joins TRBV9 to TRBJ1-1; a possible D gene is TRBD1 (6 bases). The CDR3 extends over 14 amino acids. Per germline, CDR1 SGDLS and CDR2 YYNGEE. The V and J ends lost 1 base and 4 bases respectively, with 11 bases between them. The CDR3 reads CASSVQGPGTEAFF. The CDR3 DNA follows: TGTGCCAGCAGCGTACAGGGGCCGGGCACTGAAGCTTTCTTT.

The CDR3 DNA is TGCGCCAGCAGCTCGCAAAACTATGGCTACACCTTC. Protein sequence: CASSSQNYGYTF. The chain is built from TRBV5-1 and TRBJ1-2; D is ambiguous. CDR3 size: 12 residues. Trimming removed 3 bases at V and 2 bases at J, with 5 bases between. Germline loops: CDR1 SGHRS, CDR2 YFSETQ.

This sequence joins TRBV25-1 and TRBJ1-1; D not certain. This CDR3 is built from 17 residues. CDR1 and CDR2 from the germline V gene are MGHDK and SYGVNS. V lost 4 bases to trimming and J lost 1 base, with 19 bases between them. In DNA, the CDR3 is TGTGCCAGCAGTGTATCTATCGGGGTTCAGCCGAACACTGAAGCTTTCTTT. Its translation is CASSVSIGVQPNTEAFF.

This sequence joins TRBV19 and TRBJ1-3; TRBD1 might be the D (6 bases). Germline loops: CDR1 LNHDA, CDR2 SQIVND (reference sequence). There are 13 residues in the CDR3. Trimming removed 6 bases at V and 4 bases at J, with 10 bases between. CDR3: CASSPTGGNTIYF. The CDR3 nucleotides are TGTGCCAGTAGCCCAACAGGGGGAAACACCATATATTTT.

For the CDR3, the DNA is TGTGCCAGCAGTGGACGAGGACCGGGGGCCAACGTCCTGACTTTC. It codes for CASSGRGPGANVLTF. The genes are TRBV6-2 or TRBV6-3 and TRBJ2-6; D not certain. The ends were cut back, 5 bases at V and 4 bases at J, with 12 bases in the middle. Germline CDR1 is MNHEY and CDR2 is SVGEGT. The CDR3 length is 15 residues.

The chain carries TRBV30 and TRBJ2-2; D is unresolved. Germline V gene data show CDR1 as GTSNPN and CDR2 as SVGIG (reference sequence). The CDR3 runs to 12 residues. V gave up 2 bases and J gave up 2 bases, with 3 bases separating them. As DNA, the CDR3 is TGTGCCTGGAGTTCAAACACCGGGGAGCTGTTTTTT. Translation gives CAWSSNTGELFF.

Here the CDR3 DNA reads TGTGCCAGCAGTTTAATCCTTTTCTCGAACACCGGGGAGCTGTTTTTT. This encodes CASSLILFSNTGELFF. The chain combines TRBV27 with TRBJ2-2; D remains ambiguous. CDR1 and CDR2 from the germline V gene are MNHEY and SMNVEV (reference sequence). Trimming took off 2 bases at V and 0 bases at J, with 10 bases between the two ends. The CDR3 sequence is 16 residues long.

The CDR3 protein is CASSQVGTGDVGTEAFF. The CDR3 region has the DNA TGCGCCAGCAGCCAAGTTGGGACAGGGGACGTAGGCACTGAAGCTTTCTTT. The chain uses TRBV4-3 and TRBJ1-1, with 10 bases matching TRBD1. V lost 1 base to trimming and J lost 4 bases; unmatched junction nucleotides: 9. CDR3 length equals 17 residues. Looked up from germline, CDR1 is LGHNA and CDR2 is YSLEER.

This sequence joins TRBV3-1 (or the pseudogene TRBV3-2) and TRBJ2-5; the match to TRBD2 covers 11 bases. Trimming cost V 9 bases and J 3 bases; bases outside gene matches: 6. There are 14 residues in the CDR3. Germline V gene data show CDR1 as LGHDT and CDR2 as YNNKEL (reference sequence). The CDR3 nucleotides are TGTGCCAGTACTTTTAGCGGGGGGGAAGAGACCCAGTACTTC. Its translation: CASTFSGGEETQYF.

The chain is built from TRBV27 and TRBJ2-3, with 9 bases lining up with TRBD2. The trim removed 2 bases at V and 6 bases at J, leaving 6 bases unmatched. The germline V gene has CDR1 MNHEY and CDR2 SMNVEV (reference sequence). The CDR3 sequence is 15 residues long. The CDR3 here is CASSLDSGGSDTQYF. The CDR3 DNA reads as TGTGCCAGCAGTTTAGATAGCGGGGGATCGGATACGCAGTATTTT.